The 4 T cell receptor beta chains below were found in one sample sequenced in a study of shared clonotypes between healthy human individuals. Sequencing used immunoSEQ multiplex PCR; TCRdb keeps in-frame clones, though not all of them. Of about 190,000 clones listed, 66% are singletons. Sequencing was carried out using memory CD4+ T cells sorted from blood. Subset of the sample: CD45RA-negative fraction. All receptors come from a man between 25 and 39 years old in good health.

The V and J genes are TRBV7-3 and TRBJ2-2; 10 bases are a match to TRBD2. V dropped 5 bases and J dropped 6; count of bases not matched to a gene: 12. The V gene's germline CDR1 is SGHTA and CDR2 FQGTGA. The CDR3 spans 17 residues. CDR3 region: CASSPRPSGRGAGELFF. CDR3 bases: TGTGCCAGCAGCCCTCGGCCTAGCGGGAGAGGTGCCGGGGAGCTGTTTTTT.

This clone was detected a few times. The chain carries TRBV18 and TRBJ2-7; 10 bases are a match to TRBD2. The germline V gene has CDR1 KGHSH and CDR2 LQKENI. V trimming: 5 bases; J trimming: 2 bases; junction bases outside the gene matches: 3. This CDR3 has 14 residues. The DNA of the CDR3 is TGTGCCAGCTCATCTAGCGGGAGTGCCTACGAGCAGTACTTC. Translated: CASSSSGSAYEQYF. Full variable domain (rest looked up from reference TRBV18 and TRBJ2-7): NAGVMQNPRHLVRRRGQEARLRCSPMKGHSHVYWYRQLPEEGLKFMVYLQKENIIDESGMPKERFSAEFPKEGPSILRIQQVVRGDSAAYFCASSSSGSAYEQYFGPGTRLTVT.

V usage is TRBV9 and J usage is TRBJ2-2; D not resolved. Deletions cut 4 bases from V and 0 bases from J, with 7 bases between. The CDR3 has 14 amino acids. Germline-derived CDR1 and CDR2 are SGDLS and YYNGEE. The CDR3 spells CASSLQANTGELFF. The CDR3 nucleotides read TGTGCCAGCAGCTTACAAGCGAACACCGGGGAGCTGTTTTTT.

To note about this clone: The same CDR3 is also encoded by other DNA sequences in this sample. The chain links TRBV18 to TRBJ2-1; D is undetermined. V gave up 3 bases and J gave up 5 bases, with 8 bases separating them. Per the germline V gene, CDR1 is KGHSH and CDR2 is LQKENI. This CDR3 is 13 amino acids long. DNA of the CDR3: TGTGCCAGCTCACCTATAAGAGACAATGAGCAGTTCTTC. It yields the protein CASSPIRDNEQFF.